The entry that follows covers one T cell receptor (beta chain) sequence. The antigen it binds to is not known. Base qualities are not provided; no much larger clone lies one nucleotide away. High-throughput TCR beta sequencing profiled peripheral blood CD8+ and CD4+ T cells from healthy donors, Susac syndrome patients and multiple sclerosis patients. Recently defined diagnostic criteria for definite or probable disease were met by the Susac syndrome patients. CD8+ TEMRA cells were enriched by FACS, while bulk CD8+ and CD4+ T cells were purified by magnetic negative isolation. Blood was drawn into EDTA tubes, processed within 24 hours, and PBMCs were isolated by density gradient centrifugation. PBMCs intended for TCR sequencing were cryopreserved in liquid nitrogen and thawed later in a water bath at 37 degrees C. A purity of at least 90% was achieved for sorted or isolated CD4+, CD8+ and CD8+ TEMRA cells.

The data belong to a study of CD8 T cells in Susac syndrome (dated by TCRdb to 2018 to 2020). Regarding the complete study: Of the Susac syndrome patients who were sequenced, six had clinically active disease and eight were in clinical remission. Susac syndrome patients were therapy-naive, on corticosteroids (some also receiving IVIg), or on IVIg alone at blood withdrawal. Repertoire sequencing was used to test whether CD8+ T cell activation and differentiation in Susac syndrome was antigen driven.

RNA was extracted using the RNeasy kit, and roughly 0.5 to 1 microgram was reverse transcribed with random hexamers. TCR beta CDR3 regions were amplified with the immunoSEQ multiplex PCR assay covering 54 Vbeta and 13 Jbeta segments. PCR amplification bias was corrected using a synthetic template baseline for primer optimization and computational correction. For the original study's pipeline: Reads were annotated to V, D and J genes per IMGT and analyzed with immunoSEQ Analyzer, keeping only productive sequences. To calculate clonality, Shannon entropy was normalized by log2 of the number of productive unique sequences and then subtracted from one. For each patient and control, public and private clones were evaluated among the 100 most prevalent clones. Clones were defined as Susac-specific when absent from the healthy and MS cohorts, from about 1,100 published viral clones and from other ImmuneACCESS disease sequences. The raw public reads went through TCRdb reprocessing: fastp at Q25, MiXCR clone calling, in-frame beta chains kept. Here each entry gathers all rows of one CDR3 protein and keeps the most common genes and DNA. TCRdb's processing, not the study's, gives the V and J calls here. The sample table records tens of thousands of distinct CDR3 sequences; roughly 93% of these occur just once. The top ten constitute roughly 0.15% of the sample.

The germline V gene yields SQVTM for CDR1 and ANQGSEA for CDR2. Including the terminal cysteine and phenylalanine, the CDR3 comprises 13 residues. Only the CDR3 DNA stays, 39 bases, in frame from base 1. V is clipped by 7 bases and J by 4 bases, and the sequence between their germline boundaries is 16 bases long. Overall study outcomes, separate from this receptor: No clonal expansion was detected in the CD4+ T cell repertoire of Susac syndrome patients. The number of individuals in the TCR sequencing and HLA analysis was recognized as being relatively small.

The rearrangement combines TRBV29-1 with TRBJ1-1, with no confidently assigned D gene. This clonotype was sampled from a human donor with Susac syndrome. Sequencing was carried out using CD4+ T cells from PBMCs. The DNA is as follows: TGCAGCGGAAGGGAGGGATGGTCCACTGAAGCTTTCTTT. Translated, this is CSGREGWSTEAFF.